The clone carrying this T cell receptor beta chain was observed many times. Its antigen remains unknown. This specimen belongs to a study of response to subunit inactivated influenza vaccine. General study points: Authors suggested few new T cells are recruited by each seasonal influenza vaccination.

TCRdb re-called the RT-PCR reads through MiXCR, storing one row per CDR3 protein. The table lists under 550,000 distinct CDR3 sequences, 7.2% of them singletons, with approximately 14% in the top ten. Specimen: PBMCs from blood, collected less than 25 months after vaccination. This receptor was identified in a man aged 50 to 69 who received an inactivated influenza vaccine.

In DNA, the CDR3 is TGTGCCAGCAGGCTGATGTACCAAGAGACCCAGTACTTC. As protein: CASRLMYQETQYF. The V gene is TRBV28, the J gene TRBJ2-5; unclear D gene. CDR1 is MDHEN, CDR2 SYDVKM, per germline. The CDR3 contains 13 residues. The ends were cut back, 6 bases at V and 0 bases at J, with 8 bases in the middle.